This T cell receptor (beta chain) was obtained from a study of Ad26.COV2.S vaccination and SARS-CoV-2 variants. Study-wide background: Ad26.COV2.S shots went into the muscle once or twice, 56 days apart.

The CDR3 spans 15 residues. Trimming took 6 bases from V and 3 from J, leaving 15 bases between them. Germline loops: CDR1 LGHNA, CDR2 YSLEER. The sample's treatment: 15 to 20 received Ad26.COV2.S at low or high dose, single or two shots; about 5 received placebo; per-sample allocation not given. All samples were drawn on day 63, counting from the first vaccine or placebo injection. TCRdb's table, derived via immunoSEQ multiplex PCR, lists solely in-frame clones and lacks some. This table holds some 420,000 clones, 70% to 90% found once. This chain links TRBV4-3 with TRBJ2-1; tentatively, D is TRBD2 (5 bases). The sequence came from a person between 18 and 59 years old who received the Ad26.COV2.S COVID-19 vaccine or a placebo. The sample consisted of peripheral blood, taken in a trial of Ad26.COV2.S vaccine versus placebo. In DNA, the CDR3 is TGCGCCAGCAGTGGCGCTCCCCGGGGCTACAATGAGCAGTTCTTC. This translates into CASSGAPRGYNEQFF.